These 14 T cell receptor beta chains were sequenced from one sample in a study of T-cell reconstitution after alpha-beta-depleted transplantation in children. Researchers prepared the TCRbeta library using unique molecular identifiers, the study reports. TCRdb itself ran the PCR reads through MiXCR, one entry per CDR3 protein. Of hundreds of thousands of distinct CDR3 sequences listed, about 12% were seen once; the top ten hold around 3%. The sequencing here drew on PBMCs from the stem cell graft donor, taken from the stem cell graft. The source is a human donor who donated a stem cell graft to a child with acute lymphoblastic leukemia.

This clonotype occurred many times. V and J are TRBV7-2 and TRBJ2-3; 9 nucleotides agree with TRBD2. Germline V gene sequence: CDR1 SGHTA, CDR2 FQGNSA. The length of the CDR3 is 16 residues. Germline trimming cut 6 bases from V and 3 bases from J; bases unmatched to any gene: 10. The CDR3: CASRANSGGLTDTQYF. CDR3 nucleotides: TGTGCCAGCAGGGCCAATAGCGGGGGCCTTACAGATACGCAGTATTTT.

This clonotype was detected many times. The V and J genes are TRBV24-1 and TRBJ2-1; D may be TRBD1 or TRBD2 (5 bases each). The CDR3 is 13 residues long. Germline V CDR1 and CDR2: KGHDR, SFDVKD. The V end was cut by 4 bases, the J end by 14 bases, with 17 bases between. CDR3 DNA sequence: TGTGCCACCAGTGACTTAACCGGGACGGGAAAGTTCTTC. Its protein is CATSDLTGTGKFF.

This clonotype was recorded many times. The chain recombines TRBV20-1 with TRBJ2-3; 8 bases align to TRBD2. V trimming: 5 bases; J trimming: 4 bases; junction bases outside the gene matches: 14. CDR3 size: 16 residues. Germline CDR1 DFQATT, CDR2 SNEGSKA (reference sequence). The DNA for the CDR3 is TGCAGTGCTGCACCCGATAGCGGGAATTCGGCAGATACGCAGTATTTT. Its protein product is CSAAPDSGNSADTQYF.

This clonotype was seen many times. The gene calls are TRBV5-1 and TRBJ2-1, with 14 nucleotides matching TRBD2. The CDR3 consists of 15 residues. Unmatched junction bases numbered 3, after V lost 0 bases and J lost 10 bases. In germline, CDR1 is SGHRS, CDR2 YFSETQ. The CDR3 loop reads CASSLVTSGGGEQFF. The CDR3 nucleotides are TGCGCCAGCAGCTTGGTGACTAGCGGGGGGGGCGAGCAGTTCTTC.

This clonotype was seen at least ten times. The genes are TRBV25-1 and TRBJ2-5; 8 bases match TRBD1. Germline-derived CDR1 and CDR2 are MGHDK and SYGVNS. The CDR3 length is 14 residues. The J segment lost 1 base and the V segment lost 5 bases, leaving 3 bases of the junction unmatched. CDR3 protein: CASSWDRTQETQYF. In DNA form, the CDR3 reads TGTGCCAGCAGTTGGGACAGGACCCAAGAGACCCAGTACTTC.

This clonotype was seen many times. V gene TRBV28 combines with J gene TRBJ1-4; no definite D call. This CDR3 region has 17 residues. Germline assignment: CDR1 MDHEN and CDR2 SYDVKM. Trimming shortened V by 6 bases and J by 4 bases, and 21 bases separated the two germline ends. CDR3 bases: TGTGCCAGCAGGGCTGGCCCGAGCGGGCCTAATAATGAAAAACTGTTTTTT. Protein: CASRAGPSGPNNEKLFF.

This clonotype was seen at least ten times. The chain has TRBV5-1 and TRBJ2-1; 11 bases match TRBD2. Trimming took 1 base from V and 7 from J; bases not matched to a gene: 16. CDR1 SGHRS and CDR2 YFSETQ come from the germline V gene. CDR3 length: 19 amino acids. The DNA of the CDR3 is TGCGCCAGCAGCTTGCGCGGGCCTCGTACTAGCGGGGGTGGGAATGAGCAGTTCTTC. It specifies CASSLRGPRTSGGGNEQFF. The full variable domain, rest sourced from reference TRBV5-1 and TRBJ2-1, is KAGVTQTPRYLIKTRGQQVTLSCSPISGHRSVSWYQQTPGQGLQFLFEYFSETQRNKGNFPGRFSGRQFSNSRSEMNVSTLELGDSALYLCASSLRGPRTSGGGNEQFFGPGTRLTVL.

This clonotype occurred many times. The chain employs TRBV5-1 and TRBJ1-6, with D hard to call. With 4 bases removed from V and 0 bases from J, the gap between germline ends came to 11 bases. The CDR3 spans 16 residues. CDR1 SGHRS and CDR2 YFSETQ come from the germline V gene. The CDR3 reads CASSPVGSSYNSPLHF. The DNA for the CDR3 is TGCGCCAGCAGCCCCGTTGGTAGCTCCTATAATTCACCCCTCCACTTT.

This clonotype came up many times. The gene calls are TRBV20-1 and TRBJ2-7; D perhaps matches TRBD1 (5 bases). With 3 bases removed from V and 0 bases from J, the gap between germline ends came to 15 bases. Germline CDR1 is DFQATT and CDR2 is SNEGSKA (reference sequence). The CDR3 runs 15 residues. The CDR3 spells CSARGHRLSSYEQYF. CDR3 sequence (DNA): TGCAGTGCTAGGGGTCACAGGCTCTCCTCCTACGAGCAGTACTTC.

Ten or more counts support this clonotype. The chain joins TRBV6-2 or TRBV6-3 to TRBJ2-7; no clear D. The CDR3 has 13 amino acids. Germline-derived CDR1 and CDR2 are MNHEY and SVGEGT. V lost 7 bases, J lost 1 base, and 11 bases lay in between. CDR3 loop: CASNLGWSYEQYF. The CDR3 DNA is TGTGCCAGCAACCTGGGCTGGTCCTACGAGCAGTACTTC.

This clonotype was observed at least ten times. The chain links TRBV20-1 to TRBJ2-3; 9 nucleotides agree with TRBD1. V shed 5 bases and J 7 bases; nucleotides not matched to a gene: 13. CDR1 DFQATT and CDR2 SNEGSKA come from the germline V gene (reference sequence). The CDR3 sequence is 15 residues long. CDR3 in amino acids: CSAGTGGPSSHTQYF. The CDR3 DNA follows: TGCAGTGCTGGTACAGGGGGCCCCAGCTCTCATACGCAGTATTTT.

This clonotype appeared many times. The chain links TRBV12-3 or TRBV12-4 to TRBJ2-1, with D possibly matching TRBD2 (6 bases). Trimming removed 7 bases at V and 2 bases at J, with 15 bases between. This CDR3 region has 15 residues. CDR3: CASKNRDSTYNEQFF. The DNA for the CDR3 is TGTGCCAGCAAAAACCGGGACTCTACCTACAATGAGCAGTTCTTC.

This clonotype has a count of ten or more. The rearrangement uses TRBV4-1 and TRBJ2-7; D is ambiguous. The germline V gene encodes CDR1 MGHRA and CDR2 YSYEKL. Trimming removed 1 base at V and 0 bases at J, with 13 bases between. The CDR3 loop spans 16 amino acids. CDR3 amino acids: CASSQAPPASSYEQYF. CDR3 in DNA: TGCGCCAGCAGCCAAGCCCCCCCAGCAAGCTCCTACGAGCAGTACTTC.

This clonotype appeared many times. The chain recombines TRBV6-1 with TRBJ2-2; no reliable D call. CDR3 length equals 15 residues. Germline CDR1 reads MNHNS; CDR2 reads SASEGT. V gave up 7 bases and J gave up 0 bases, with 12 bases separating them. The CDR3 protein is CASTPEQANTGELFF. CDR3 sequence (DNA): TGTGCCAGCACCCCGGAGCAGGCGAACACCGGGGAGCTGTTTTTT.